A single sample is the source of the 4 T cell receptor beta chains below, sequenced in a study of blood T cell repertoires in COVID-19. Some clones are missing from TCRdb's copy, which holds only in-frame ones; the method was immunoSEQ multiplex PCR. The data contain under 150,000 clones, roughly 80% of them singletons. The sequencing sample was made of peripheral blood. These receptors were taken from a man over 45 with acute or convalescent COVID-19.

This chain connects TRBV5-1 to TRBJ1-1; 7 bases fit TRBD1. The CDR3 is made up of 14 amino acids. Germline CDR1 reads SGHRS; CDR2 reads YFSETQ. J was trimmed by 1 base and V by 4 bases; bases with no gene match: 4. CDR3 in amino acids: CASSRGQQNTEAFF. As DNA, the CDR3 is TGCGCCAGCAGCAGGGGACAGCAGAACACTGAAGCTTTCTTT.

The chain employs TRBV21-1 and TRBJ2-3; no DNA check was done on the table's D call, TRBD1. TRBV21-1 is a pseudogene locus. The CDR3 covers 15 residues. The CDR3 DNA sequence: TGTGCCAGCAGCGTCCCAGGGGTGGTCACAGATACGCAGTATTTT. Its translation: CASSVPGVVTDTQYF.

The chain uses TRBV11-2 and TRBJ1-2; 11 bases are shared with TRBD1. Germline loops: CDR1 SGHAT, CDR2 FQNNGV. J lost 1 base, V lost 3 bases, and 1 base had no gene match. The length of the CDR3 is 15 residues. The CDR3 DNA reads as TGTGCCAGCAGCTTTGGGACAGGGGGTAACTATGGCTACACCTTC. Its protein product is CASSFGTGGNYGYTF. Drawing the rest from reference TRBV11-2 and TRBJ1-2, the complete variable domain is EAGVAQSPRYKIIEKRQSVAFWCNPISGHATLYWYQQILGQGPKLLIQFQNNGVVDDSQLPKDRFSAERLKGVDSTLKIQPAKLEDSAVYLCASSFGTGGNYGYTFGSGTRLTVV.

CDR3 amino acids: CASSLAGGTNEQFF. CDR3 bases: TGTGCCAGCAGCTTGGCGGGGGGTACCAATGAGCAGTTCTTC. The rearrangement joins TRBV5-6 to TRBJ2-1; 7 bases are a match to TRBD2. The CDR3 runs 14 residues. V shed 0 bases and J 6 bases; nucleotides not matched to a gene: 3. The germline V gene has CDR1 SGHDT and CDR2 YYEEEE.